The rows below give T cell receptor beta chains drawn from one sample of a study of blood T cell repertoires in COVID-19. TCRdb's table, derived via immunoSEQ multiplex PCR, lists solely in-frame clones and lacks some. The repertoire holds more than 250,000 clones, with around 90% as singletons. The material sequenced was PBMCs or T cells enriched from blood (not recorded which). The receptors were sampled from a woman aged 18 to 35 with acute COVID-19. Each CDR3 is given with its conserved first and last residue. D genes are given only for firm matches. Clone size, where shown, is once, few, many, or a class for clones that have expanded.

CDR3 protein: CASSLLSSASGRDTQYF; CDR3 DNA: TGTGCCAGCAGCTTACTTTCTTCGGCTAGCGGTAGAGATACGCAGTATTTT; clone size: -; D gene: TRBD2; J gene: TRBJ2-3; V gene: TRBV7-2
CDR3 protein: CASSGTVSYNEQFF; CDR3 DNA: TGTGCCAGCAGCGGGACAGTCTCCTACAATGAGCAGTTCTTC; clone size: -; D gene: -; J gene: TRBJ2-1; V gene: TRBV9
CDR3 protein: CASSERDHHNEQFF; CDR3 DNA: TGTGCCAGCAGTGAGCGGGACCACCACAATGAGCAGTTCTTC; clone size: -; D gene: -; J gene: TRBJ2-1; V gene: TRBV6-1
CDR3 protein: CASSLEGQPYGYTF; CDR3 DNA: TGCGCCAGCAGCTTGGAGGGACAGCCGTATGGCTACACCTTC; clone size: -; D gene: TRBD1; J gene: TRBJ1-2; V gene: TRBV5-1
CDR3 protein: CASSDHQGAGYEQYF; CDR3 DNA: TGTGCCAGCAGTGACCACCAGGGGGCTGGCTACGAGCAGTACTTC; clone size: -; D gene: TRBD1; J gene: TRBJ2-7; V gene: TRBV25-1
CDR3 protein: CASRFGQGYEETQYF; CDR3 DNA: TGCGCCAGCAGGTTTGGACAGGGTTATGAGGAGACCCAGTACTTC; clone size: once; D gene: TRBD1; J gene: TRBJ2-5; V gene: TRBV5-1
CDR3 protein: CASKQGEGPYEQYF; CDR3 DNA: TGTGCCAGCAAACAGGGAGAAGGTCCCTACGAGCAGTACTTC; clone size: -; D gene: -; J gene: TRBJ2-7; V gene: TRBV2
CDR3 protein: CASSIVPAGNQPQHF; CDR3 DNA: TGTGCCAGTAGTATAGTTCCGGCAGGTAATCAGCCCCAGCATTTT; clone size: -; D gene: -; J gene: TRBJ1-5; V gene: TRBV19
CDR3 protein: CASSSDRVHEQYF; CDR3 DNA: TGTGCCAGCAGCTCCGACAGGGTCCACGAGCAGTACTTC; clone size: -; D gene: TRBD1; J gene: TRBJ2-7; V gene: TRBV7-2
CDR3 protein: CASSYSFFSSGRPNEQFF; CDR3 DNA: TGTGCCAGCAGTTACTCCTTTTTTTCTAGCGGGAGGCCAAATGAGCAGTTCTTC; clone size: once; D gene: TRBD2; J gene: TRBJ2-1; V gene: TRBV6-2/TRBV6-3
CDR3 protein: CASSKGQTSNQPQHF; CDR3 DNA: TGTGCCAGCAGCAAGGGACAGACTAGCAATCAGCCCCAGCATTTT; clone size: -; D gene: TRBD1; J gene: TRBJ1-5; V gene: TRBV28
CDR3 protein: CASSLSGLAPHTQYF; CDR3 DNA: TGTGCCAGCAGTTTATCGGGACTAGCGCCGCATACGCAGTATTTT; clone size: -; D gene: TRBD2; J gene: TRBJ2-3; V gene: TRBV27
CDR3 protein: CASSLGPSGEKLFF; CDR3 DNA: TGTGCCAGCAGCTTAGGGCCTTCGGGTGAAAAACTGTTTTTT; clone size: -; D gene: -; J gene: TRBJ1-4; V gene: TRBV7-8
CDR3 protein: CASSPGRATDTQYF; CDR3 DNA: TGCGCCAGCAGCCCGGGAAGGGCGACAGATACGCAGTATTTT; clone size: -; D gene: -; J gene: TRBJ2-3; V gene: TRBV5-1
CDR3 protein: CAWKRGPGRSTEAFF; CDR3 DNA: TGTGCCTGGAAACGGGGTCCAGGGAGGAGTACTGAAGCTTTCTTT; clone size: -; D gene: -; J gene: TRBJ1-1; V gene: TRBV30
CDR3 protein: CASSQGTGGGGYGYTF; CDR3 DNA: TGTGCCAGCAGCCAAGGTACAGGGGGAGGTGGTTATGGCTACACCTTC; clone size: -; D gene: TRBD1; J gene: TRBJ1-2; V gene: TRBV3-1/TRBV3-2
CDR3 protein: CASSLTSRAEETQYF; CDR3 DNA: TGCGCCAGCAGCCTTACTAGCCGGGCCGAAGAGACCCAGTACTTC; clone size: -; D gene: -; J gene: TRBJ2-5; V gene: TRBV4-1
CDR3 protein: CASSYLVGGFVTEAFF; CDR3 DNA: TGTGCCAGCAGTTACTTAGTTGGAGGTTTCGTGACTGAAGCTTTCTTT; clone size: -; D gene: -; J gene: TRBJ1-1; V gene: TRBV6-6
CDR3 protein: CASSMRGQKTNYGYTF; CDR3 DNA: TGTGCCAGTAGTATGAGGGGACAGAAGACTAACTATGGCTACACCTTC; clone size: -; D gene: TRBD1; J gene: TRBJ1-2; V gene: TRBV19
CDR3 protein: CATSRDSPISYNEQFF; CDR3 DNA: TGTGCCACCAGCAGGGATAGCCCGATCTCCTACAATGAGCAGTTCTTC; clone size: -; D gene: -; J gene: TRBJ2-1; V gene: TRBV15
CDR3 protein: CASSFRGAPSPLHF; CDR3 DNA: TGTGCCAGCAGCTTTCGGGGGGCGCCTTCACCCCTCCACTTT; clone size: -; D gene: -; J gene: TRBJ1-6; V gene: TRBV7-2
CDR3 protein: CASRTGTGYFMNTEAFF; CDR3 DNA: TGTGCCAGTAGAACCGGGACAGGGTATTTCATGAACACTGAAGCTTTCTTT; clone size: -; D gene: TRBD1; J gene: TRBJ1-1; V gene: TRBV19